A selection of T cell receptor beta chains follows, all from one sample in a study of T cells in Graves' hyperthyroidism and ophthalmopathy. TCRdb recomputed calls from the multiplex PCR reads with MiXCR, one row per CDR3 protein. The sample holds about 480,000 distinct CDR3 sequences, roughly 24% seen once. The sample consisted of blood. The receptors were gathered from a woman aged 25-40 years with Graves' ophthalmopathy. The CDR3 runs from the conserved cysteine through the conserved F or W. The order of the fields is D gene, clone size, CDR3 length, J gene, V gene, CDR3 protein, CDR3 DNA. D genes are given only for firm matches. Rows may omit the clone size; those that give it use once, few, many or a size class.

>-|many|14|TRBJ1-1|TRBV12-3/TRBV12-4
CASNLGLGNTEAFF
TGTGCCAGCAACCTCGGTTTGGGAAACACTGAAGCTTTCTTT
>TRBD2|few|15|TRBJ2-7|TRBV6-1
CASSPGTSDTYEQYF
TGTGCCAGCAGTCCTGGGACTAGCGATACCTACGAGCAGTACTTC
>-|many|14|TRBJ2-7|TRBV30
CAWRNLDASYEQYF
TGTGCCTGGAGGAACCTGGACGCCTCCTACGAGCAGTACTTC
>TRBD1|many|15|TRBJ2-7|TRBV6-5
CASSSGTDLSYEQYF
TGTGCCAGCAGTTCCGGGACAGACCTCTCCTACGAGCAGTACTTC
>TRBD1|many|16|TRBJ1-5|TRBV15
CATRSVTGESNQPQHF
TGTGCCACCAGGTCGGTCACAGGGGAGAGCAATCAGCCCCAGCATTTT
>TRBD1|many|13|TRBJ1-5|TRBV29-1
CSVEGGGMTGQYF
TGCAGCGTTGAAGGGGGGGGAATGACAGGGCAATATTTT
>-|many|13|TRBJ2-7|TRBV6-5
CASRRTQDTEQYF
TGTGCCAGCAGACGGACACAGGATACCGAGCAGTACTTC
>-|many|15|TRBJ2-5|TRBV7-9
CASSFLSEGGETQYF
TGTGCCAGCAGCTTTTTATCCGAAGGAGGAGAGACCCAGTACTTC
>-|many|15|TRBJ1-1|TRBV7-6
CASSLAWGVNTEAFF
TGTGCCAGCAGCTTAGCGTGGGGCGTGAACACTGAAGCTTTCTTT
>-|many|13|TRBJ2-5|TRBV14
CASSQGLVETQYF
TGTGCCAGCAGCCAAGGGCTGGTGGAGACCCAGTACTTC
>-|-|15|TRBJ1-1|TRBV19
CASTRGAVMNTEAFF
TGTGCCAGTACCCGCGGTGCAGTGATGAACACTGAAGCTTTCTTT
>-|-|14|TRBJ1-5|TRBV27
CASGPRGPGQPQHF
TGTGCCAGCGGCCCCCGCGGTCCCGGGCAGCCCCAGCATTTT
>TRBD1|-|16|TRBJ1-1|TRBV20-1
CSARDGRGPGNTEAFF
TGCAGTGCTAGAGATGGGAGGGGGCCTGGGAACACTGAAGCTTTCTTT
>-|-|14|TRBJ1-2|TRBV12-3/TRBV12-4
CASSLGVGFNGYTF
TGTGCCAGCAGTTTAGGGGTAGGCTTTAATGGTTACACCTTC
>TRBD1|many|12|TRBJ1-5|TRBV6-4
CASSAGTGGAHF
TGTGCCAGCAGCGCGGGGACAGGGGGCGCGCATTTT
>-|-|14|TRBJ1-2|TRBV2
CASSERGGNYGYTF
TGTGCCAGCAGTGAACGTGGAGGGAACTATGGCTACACCTTC
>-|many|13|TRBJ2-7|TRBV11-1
CASSTAGAYEQYF
TGTGCCAGCAGCACCGCAGGGGCCTACGAGCAGTACTTC
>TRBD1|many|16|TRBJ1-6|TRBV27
CASRPTPGQGFSPLHF
TGTGCCAGCAGGCCAACCCCGGGACAGGGGTTTTCACCCCTCCACTTT
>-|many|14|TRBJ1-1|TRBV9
CASSPLTLNTEAFF
TGTGCCAGCAGCCCCCTGACGCTAAACACTGAAGCTTTCTTT
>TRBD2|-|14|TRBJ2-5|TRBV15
CATKRTSGEETQYF
TGTGCCACCAAGCGGACTAGCGGTGAAGAGACCCAGTACTTC
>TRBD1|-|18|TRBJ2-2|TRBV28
CASSLEPRDSLNTGDLFF
TGTGCCAGCAGTTTAGAACCGAGGGACAGCCTGAACACCGGGGATCTGTTTTTT
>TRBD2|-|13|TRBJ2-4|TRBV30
CASTGGGKNIQYF
TGTGCCTCGACGGGAGGGGGCAAAAACATTCAGTACTTC